This T cell receptor beta chain derives from a study of Ad26.COV2.S vaccination and SARS-CoV-2 variants. The repertoire was sequenced with immunoSEQ multiplex PCR; TCRdb's copy has only in-frame clones and lacks some. Of around 300,000 clones in the sample, approximately 90% were seen once. From germline, CDR1 is MDHEN and CDR2 SYDVKM. V lost 10 bases and J lost 3; bases outside the gene matches: 5. The CDR3 runs to 13 residues. The sample's treatment: some 20 received Ad26.COV2.S at low or high dose, single or two shots; 5 received placebo; per-sample allocation not given. Sampling happened 63 days after the first vaccine or placebo injection.

This TCR was recovered from a person between 18 and 65 years old who received the Ad26.COV2.S COVID-19 vaccine or a placebo. The sequencing used peripheral blood, collected in a trial of Ad26.COV2.S vaccine versus placebo. The chain is built from TRBV28 and TRBJ2-7; 11 bases are shared with TRBD2. In DNA, the CDR3 is TGTGCCACCCTAGCGGGAGGCCGCTACGAGCAGTACTTC. This translates into CATLAGGRYEQYF.